A single sample is the source of the 29 T cell receptor beta chains below, sequenced in a study of molecular identifiers for immune sequencing clone quantification. TCRdb re-derived calls from the PCR reads in MiXCR, one entry per CDR3 protein. In the table there are about 40,000 distinct CDR3 sequences, around a sixth of which are singletons. The sample comprised naive CD8+ T cells from blood, with Jurkat cell RNA spiked in. Subset indicated: FACS-sorted CD8+CD4-CCR7+CD45RA+ naive T cells. Receptors originate from a human donor in good health. Some libraries in this study had Jurkat cell RNA spiked in.

The V gene is TRBV3-1, the J gene TRBJ2-1; D might be TRBD1 or TRBD2, each matching 5 bases. The CDR3 covers 13 residues. V gave up 4 bases and J gave up 12 bases, with 16 bases separating them. Germline lookup yields CDR1 LGHDT and CDR2 YNNKEL (reference sequence). The CDR3 DNA reads as TGTGCCAGCAGCCCCGGGGCCGCGCTTTGGCAGTTCTTC. This translates into CASSPGAALWQFF.

This clonotype was counted between two and nine times. The CDR3 coding sequence is TGTGCCAGCAGTTTAGGTCGGGGGGGGAGCTCCTATAATTCACCCCTCCACTTT. It codes for CASSLGRGGSSYNSPLHF. The rearrangement joins TRBV28 to TRBJ1-6, with D perhaps TRBD1 (5 bases). Trimming stripped 2 bases from V and 0 bases from J, with 14 bases between. The CDR3 is made up of 18 amino acids. Germline V gives CDR1 MDHEN, CDR2 SYDVKM.

This clonotype occurred a few times. The chain links TRBV24-1 to TRBJ2-3; D not certain. V was pared by 6 bases and J by 2 bases, with 8 bases between. Germline V lookup: CDR1 KGHDR, CDR2 SFDVKD. The CDR3 sequence is 13 residues long. The CDR3 DNA sequence: TGTGCCACCAGTTCCTACACCACAGATACGCAGTATTTT. It translates to CATSSYTTDTQYF.

CDR3 sequence reads: CASSTMASNQPQHF. CDR3 sequence (DNA): TGCGCCAGCAGCACCATGGCTAGCAATCAGCCCCAGCATTTT. The chain joins TRBV10-2 to TRBJ1-5; no reliable D call. CDR3 length equals 14 residues. The V gene lost 6 bases and the J gene lost 0 bases, with 9 bases spanning the gap. The germline V gene encodes CDR1 WSHSY and CDR2 SAAADI.

The V and J genes are TRBV4-1 and TRBJ2-7; 8 bases map to TRBD2. The CDR3 consists of 14 residues. J gave up 3 bases and V 4 bases, and 5 bases lay outside the gene matches. CDR1 MGHRA and CDR2 YSYEKL come from the germline V gene. CDR3 amino acids: CASSPKAGVYEQYF. DNA for the CDR3: TGCGCCAGCAGCCCAAAAGCGGGGGTCTACGAGCAGTACTTC.

This clonotype was seen many times. The chain joins TRBV7-8 to TRBJ1-4; D remains ambiguous. Germline CDR1 is SGHVS and CDR2 is FQNEAQ. This CDR3 spans 12 amino acids. Trimming pared 3 bases from V and 3 bases from J, leaving 2 bases between. CDR3 loop: CASSFANEKLFF. The CDR3 DNA sequence: TGTGCCAGCAGCTTTGCTAATGAAAAACTGTTTTTT.

The V gene is TRBV4-3, the J gene TRBJ2-1; TRBD2 matches at 7 bases. The CDR3 is 15 amino acids. Germline CDR1 and CDR2: LGHNA and YSLEER. The V segment lost 5 bases and the J segment 1 base; nucleotides outside the gene matches: 5. The CDR3 coding sequence is TGCGCCAGCAGCGAAGGGACTACATCCTACAATGAGCAGTTCTTC. This gives the protein CASSEGTTSYNEQFF.

This clonotype showed up many times. The rearrangement uses TRBV7-9 and TRBJ1-3; TRBD1 might be the D (5 bases). CDR3 length: 15 amino acids. V lost 4 bases and J 4 bases, leaving 14 bases between the germline ends. The germline V gene has CDR1 SEHNR and CDR2 FQNEAQ (reference sequence). CDR3 nucleotide sequence: TGTGCCAGCAGCTCAACCGGGACCCCGGGAAACACCATATATTTT. This sequence encodes CASSSTGTPGNTIYF.

The sample holds many counts of this clonotype. The rearrangement links TRBV2 to TRBJ2-7, with 9 bases fitting TRBD2. This CDR3 has 13 amino acids. V trimming: 10 bases; J trimming: 5 bases; junction bases outside the gene matches: 9. Germline CDR1 is SNHLY and CDR2 is FYNNEI. The CDR3 bases are TGTGCCAACCAGGCGGGGGGGTTCGACGAGCAGTACTTC. It yields the protein CANQAGGFDEQYF.

This clonotype occurred many times. The V call is TRBV4-2, the J call TRBJ2-3; D tentatively fits TRBD1 or TRBD2 (5 bases each). The germline gives CDR1 LGHNA, CDR2 YNFKEQ. V dropped 0 bases and J dropped 5 bases, with 18 bases sitting between them. The CDR3 spans 17 residues. CDR3 in amino acids: CASSQDWALGGRDTQYF. Here the CDR3 DNA reads TGTGCCAGCAGCCAAGATTGGGCACTTGGGGGAAGAGATACGCAGTATTTT.

This clonotype was observed a few times. The rearrangement uses TRBV4-2 and TRBJ2-5; 8 positions agree with TRBD2. V was clipped by 8 bases and J by 5 bases; unmatched bases: 13. Germline V gene lookup returns CDR1 LGHNA and CDR2 YNFKEQ. This CDR3 comprises 15 residues. CDR3 nucleotide sequence: TGTGCCAGCCGTCTCGTGAGCGGGAGTTTTGAGACCCAGTACTTC. Protein product: CASRLVSGSFETQYF.

The chain joins TRBV10-3 to TRBJ1-1; D unclear. The CDR3 is 14 amino acids. The germline CDR1 and CDR2 sequences are ENHRY and SYGVKD. The V end was cut by 3 bases, the J end by 0 bases, with 8 bases between. The CDR3 loop is CAISEVRLNTEAFF. CDR3 nucleotides: TGTGCCATCAGTGAAGTCAGGTTGAACACTGAAGCTTTCTTT.

This clonotype was seen repeatedly, ten times or more. This sequence joins TRBV11-1 and TRBJ1-1; 7 bases align to TRBD1. V lost 2 bases and J lost 1; bases outside the gene matches: 4. The CDR3 totals 15 residues. Per germline, CDR1 SGHAT and CDR2 FQDESV (reference sequence). The CDR3: CASSLYRGENTEAFF. The CDR3 coding sequence is TGTGCCAGCAGCTTATACAGGGGCGAGAACACTGAAGCTTTCTTT. The full variable domain, completed using reference TRBV11-1 and TRBJ1-1, is EAEVAQSPRYKITEKSQAVAFWCDPISGHATLYWYRQILGQGPELLVQFQDESVVDDSQLPKDRFSAERLKGVDSTLKIQPAELGDSAMYLCASSLYRGENTEAFFGQGTRLTVV.

Turning to this clonotype: The conserved closing phenylalanine or tryptophan is absent in this CDR3, likely reflecting a read error. This chain connects TRBV6-2 or TRBV6-3 to TRBJ1-5, with 7 positions matching TRBD1. The V gene end was trimmed by 6 bases and the J gene end by 4 bases; junction bases not matched to a gene: 3. The germline CDR1 and CDR2 sequences are MNHEY and SVGEGT. The CDR3 sequence is 13 residues long. The CDR3 nucleotides read TGTGCCAGCAGAGACAGGGTTAATCAGCCCCAGCATTCT. It encodes CASRDRVNQPQHS.

This clonotype was recorded at least ten times. The chain recombines TRBV5-1 with TRBJ1-6; D is unclear. V was pared by 0 bases and J by 5 bases, with 9 bases between. Germline assignment: CDR1 SGHRS and CDR2 YFSETQ. This CDR3 has 15 residues. CDR3 DNA sequence: TGCGCCAGCAGCTTGGAGGACCTCAATAATTCACCCCTCCACTTT. Amino acids: CASSLEDLNNSPLHF.

This clonotype was counted ten times or more. The J gene is TRBJ1-6, the V gene TRBV19; D remains ambiguous. CDR1 and CDR2 from the germline V gene are LNHDA and SQIVND (reference sequence). The germline V and J ends were trimmed by 1 base and 9 bases, with 7 bases remaining between them. There are 13 residues in the CDR3. The CDR3 DNA follows: TGTGCCAGTAGTATAGTCAGCAGTTCACCCCTCCACTTT. Its protein is CASSIVSSSPLHF.

As to this clonotype: A much larger clone lies a single base off, so this may be a read error. V is TRBV6-4 and J is TRBJ2-2; 8 bases are a match to TRBD2. This CDR3 spans 15 amino acids. In germline, CDR1 is MRHNA, CDR2 SNTAGT. The CDR3 region has the DNA TGTGCCAGCAGAGTACTAGCGGAGGACACCGGGGGGCTGTTTTTT. Translated, it gives CASRVLAEDTGGLFF.

This clonotype showed up just a few times. The chain carries TRBV12-3 or TRBV12-4 and TRBJ2-1, with 10 bases identical to TRBD2. The CDR3 is 14 amino acids. J lost 4 bases, V lost 6 bases, and 3 bases had no gene match. For the CDR3, the DNA is TGTGCCAGCAGCGGACTAGCGGATTACAATGAGCAGTTCTTC. Encoded protein: CASSGLADYNEQFF.

As for this clonotype: This may be a read error: a much more frequent sequence differs by one nucleotide. V gene TRBV6-5 combines with J gene TRBJ1-1; perhaps TRBD1 as D (6 bases). The germline CDR1 and CDR2 sequences are MNHEY and SVGAGI. Trimming took off 2 bases at V and 4 bases at J, with 11 bases between the two ends. This CDR3 has 14 amino acids. Here the CDR3 reads CASSYTGTGTEAFF. CDR3 nucleotide sequence: TGTGCCAGCAGTTACACAGGGACGGGCACTGAAGCTTTCTTT.

By sample share, this clonotype is medium-sized. This chain uses TRBV7-9 with TRBJ2-3; no definite D call. The CDR3 covers 15 residues. CDR1 SEHNR and CDR2 FQNEAQ come from the germline V gene (reference sequence). The V end was cut by 5 bases, the J end by 4 bases, with 16 bases between. CDR3 coding DNA: TGTGCCAGCAGCCCTCCACTGGCGACGGCAGATACGCAGTATTTT. Translated, it gives CASSPPLATADTQYF.

This clonotype was observed many times. V and J are TRBV6-1 and TRBJ2-6; 8 bases agree with TRBD1. This CDR3 has 19 amino acids. Unmatched junction bases numbered 16, after V lost 7 bases and J lost 2 bases. The V gene's germline CDR1 is MNHNS and CDR2 SASEGT. In DNA, the CDR3 is TGTGCCAGCAAAGACCCCCCCGGACAGGGTATCCCTGGGGCCAACGTCCTGACTTTC. It translates to CASKDPPGQGIPGANVLTF.

This clonotype was seen at least ten times. The chain couples TRBV15 to TRBJ2-3; 7 bases map to TRBD1. CDR1 LNHNV and CDR2 YYDKDF come from the germline V gene (reference sequence). The CDR3 has 17 amino acids. The trim removed 3 bases at V and 0 bases at J, leaving 9 bases unmatched. CDR3 DNA sequence: TGTGCCACCAGCAGGGATAAAACAGGGGCCAGCACAGATACGCAGTATTTT. Translation gives CATSRDKTGASTDTQYF.

The table lists this clonotype with many counts. This rearrangement joins TRBV7-8 to TRBJ2-2, with D maybe TRBD2 (5 bases). Germline CDR1 and CDR2: SGHVS and FQNEAQ. Deletions cut 2 bases from V and 3 bases from J, with 25 bases between. This CDR3 has 20 residues. The CDR3 sequence: CASSLWRRIVSNAYTGELFF. The CDR3 nucleotides are TGTGCCAGCAGCTTATGGAGGAGGATTGTGTCGAATGCGTACACCGGGGAGCTGTTTTTT.

A note on this clonotype: A read error may produce the germline difference seen at one junction end. This chain connects TRBV5-6 to TRBJ1-4, with D perhaps matching TRBD1 (5 bases). The CDR3 runs to 15 residues. Germline lookup yields CDR1 SGHDT and CDR2 YYEEEE. CDR3 amino acids: CASSLGTYINEKLFF. Here the CDR3 DNA reads TGTGCCAGTAGCTTGGGGACCTATATTAATGAAAAACTGTTTTTT.

This clonotype was detected a few times. The J gene is TRBJ1-5, the V gene TRBV5-7, with TRBD1 as a possible D gene (5 bases). TRBV5-7 is classed as an ORF, of uncertain function. Trimming left V 0 bases short and J 6 bases short, with 10 bases between. The CDR3 has 14 residues. CDR3 sequence: CASSLASGVQPQHF. In nucleotides, the CDR3 is TGTGCCAGCAGCTTGGCCTCGGGGGTTCAGCCCCAGCATTTT.

This clonotype was counted at least ten times. The chain has TRBV5-1 and TRBJ2-5, with D possibly matching TRBD1 (6 bases). Germline V gives CDR1 SGHRS, CDR2 YFSETQ. With 0 bases removed from V and 5 bases from J, the gap between germline ends came to 11 bases. The CDR3 is 14 amino acids. As DNA, the CDR3 is TGCGCCAGCAGCTTGGGGGGACAACCGGAGACCCAGTACTTC. This sequence encodes CASSLGGQPETQYF.

Many counts were recorded for this clonotype. V gene TRBV28 combines with J gene TRBJ2-3; 9 bases match TRBD2. Germline CDR1 reads MDHEN; CDR2 reads SYDVKM. The junction had 6 bases not matched to a gene; V was cut back by 1 base and J by 1 base. The CDR3 extends over 17 amino acids. CDR3 nucleotide sequence: TGTGCCAGCAGTTTATCCCTGGGACTAGCTGGCACAGATACGCAGTATTTT. Translated, it gives CASSLSLGLAGTDTQYF.

Remarks on this clonotype: This may be a read error, as it is one base from a much larger clone. This sequence joins TRBV20-1 and TRBJ2-1, with 10 bases aligning to TRBD2. Germline V gene sequence: CDR1 DFQATT, CDR2 SNEGSKA (reference sequence). The J segment lost 8 bases and the V segment lost 5 bases, leaving 9 bases of the junction unmatched. The CDR3 totals 14 residues. CDR3 bases: TGCAGTGCTGACACTAGCGGGACCAACGATGAGCAGTTCTTC. It encodes CSADTSGTNDEQFF.

The chain has TRBV19 and TRBJ2-6, with D tentatively TRBD2 (5 bases). The CDR3 covers 15 residues. V dropped 3 bases and J dropped 0 bases, with 6 bases sitting between them. Germline lookup yields CDR1 LNHDA and CDR2 SQIVND (reference sequence). The CDR3 DNA reads TGTGCCAGTAGTATCGGGGACTCTGGGGCCAACGTCCTGACTTTC. This sequence encodes CASSIGDSGANVLTF.